The present entry profiles one T cell receptor (beta chain) with its context. Its antigen specificity is not known. The sample comes from a study of monozygotic twins with inflammatory bowel disease (dated by TCRdb to between 2017 and 2020). About the investigation overall: In total, some 30 monozygotic twin pairs made up the full study: 19 Danish pairs, all IBD-discordant, plus nine German pairs, of which four were IBD-concordant and five were IBD-discordant. Within discordant pairs, disease-associated traits were sought mainly by comparing IBD patients with their genetically identical healthy co-twins. Each individual had, on average, about 151 000 unique TCRalpha sequences and 181 000 unique TCRbeta sequences available for analysis. On the study overall, not on this receptor specifically: No single strong signal or clonotype linked to IBD turned up in the results, so the idea that one exists was not supported. The analysis was unable to tell different T cell subtypes apart. Compared with healthy twins, IBD patients had fewer clonotypes in common with other individuals, a difference most pronounced in patients showing signs of disease activity. IBD patients had lower TCRbeta repertoire diversity, measured by the inverse Simpson index, than their healthy co-twins. Because patients were on differing immunosuppressive treatments, the repertoires may have picked up extra background noise and inter-individual variability. No difference in repertoire similarity was observed between concordant and discordant twins, possibly owing to limited statistical power.

From each donor, an approximately 2.5 ml peripheral blood sample was collected into PAXgene tubes and stored at -80 degrees C. Total RNA was isolated from whole blood with the PAXgene blood miRNA kit on an automated QIAcube, without T cell sorting. Peripheral blood from monozygotic twin pairs concordant or discordant for inflammatory bowel disease was subjected to deep TCRalpha and TCRbeta repertoire profiling with unique molecular barcoding. Smoking habits were recorded for all twin pairs, and individuals were classified as current, former or never smokers. The library was obtained by 5' RACE. For each TCR library, approximately 3.5 ug of total RNA was used. cDNA was synthesized with SMARTScribe reverse transcriptase in eight separate reactions per sample. During cDNA synthesis, template switching was used to introduce unique molecular identifiers that contained a 6-nucleotide sample barcode. TCRalpha and TCRbeta cDNA was amplified in two nested PCRs of 16 and 9 cycles, and bead purification was carried out after each PCR. Before amplification, cDNA was treated with uracil DNA-glycosylase and purified using the QIAquick PCR purification kit. The second PCR added Illumina TruSeq-compatible adapters along with sample-specific barcodes. TapeStation and Qubit were used to check library quality and concentration, and 5 to 5.5 ng of each library was pooled. The pooled libraries were sequenced with 2 x 100 bp reads and custom sequencing primers on an Illumina HiSeq2500 single-index Rapid Run. For the original study's pipeline: MiGEC version 1.2.6 was used for UMI-based consensus assembly to correct PCR and sequencing errors. MiXCR version 2.1.1 was used for V(D)J alignment, clonotype assembly and CDR3 extraction. Gene usage, clonotype sharing and MAIT/NKT TCR abundance were normalised by analysing the top 1000, 10 000 and 20 000 clonotypes per sample. Diversity was computed as the inverse Simpson index with the vegan R package after downsampling to 27 000 UMIs. Paired Mann-Whitney U tests were applied to discordant twin pairs, with Benjamini-Hochberg correction for multiple testing. After reprocessing by TCRdb, each CDR3 protein sequence is one entry, and no DNA is given. These V and J calls originate from TCRdb's pipeline instead of the authors' own analysis. The sample table gives a few hundred thousand distinct CDR3 sequences. The ten largest clones capture approximately 1.5% of the sample.

From the cysteine through the phenylalanine, the CDR3 covers 14 amino acids. Only the protein is on record. According to the germline V gene, CDR1 reads MNHNS and CDR2 reads SASEGT. This receptor was obtained from a human donor with ulcerative colitis or Crohn's disease, or a healthy co-twin of an affected twin (not recorded which). Sequenced material: blood. The chain couples TRBV6-1 to TRBJ2-2; TCRdb names TRBD1, which stays unverified in the absence of DNA. CDR3 region: CASIQAFNTGELFF.